This T cell receptor (beta chain) is drawn from a study of OX40 agonist ivuxolimab in advanced cancers. Overall study: Ivuxolimab, an agonistic anti-OX40 (CD134) antibody, was given to patients. Dose-escalation cases comprised hepatocellular carcinoma, melanoma, renal cell or head and neck cancer.

Autoimmune disease history or systemic immunosuppression excluded patients. As concerns this clone: As yet, its antigen is unknown.

General study findings and limits: Low normalized T-cell clonal expansion was additionally recorded for some nonresponders.

Only in-frame clones appear in the TCRdb table, and some are missing; sequencing was by immunoSEQ multiplex PCR. The sample contains 50,000 to 75,000 clones, about 76% of which appear only once. Trimming left V 0 bases short and J 8 bases short, with 11 bases between. This CDR3 comprises 13 residues. Looked up from germline, CDR1 is GTSNPN and CDR2 is SVGIG (reference sequence). This specimen consisted of CD4+ or CD8+ T cells sorted from blood, obtained in a trial of the OX40 agonist ivuxolimab. The origin of this receptor is an adult with an advanced solid tumor such as melanoma, head and neck, liver or kidney cancer. The chain couples TRBV30 to TRBJ2-1; D is tentatively TRBD1 or TRBD2 (5 bases each). This CDR3 reads CAWSVRGLDEQFF. Written as DNA, the CDR3 is TGTGCCTGGAGTGTACGGGGCTTGGATGAGCAGTTCTTC.